The rows below give T cell receptor beta chains drawn from one sample of a study of coeliac disease. Produced via immunoSEQ multiplex PCR; TCRdb's table is partial and in-frame only. The repertoire holds some 4,700 clones, with about 64% as singletons. Material: lamina propria lymphocytes from the gut. All receptors come from a woman in her sixties or seventies with celiac disease. Both conserved end residues are part of each CDR3. The order of the fields is D gene, clone size, J gene, V gene, CDR3 DNA, CDR3 protein. D genes are given only for firm matches. Size tells how often a clone was seen (once, few, many) or the class of an expanded clone, and some rows leave it out.

D gene: -
clone size: -
J gene: TRBJ2-7
V gene: TRBV15
CDR3 DNA: TGTGCCACCAGCAGAGGGTTCAGGGATTCCTACGAGCAGTACTTC
CDR3 protein: CATSRGFRDSYEQYF

D gene: -
clone size: -
J gene: TRBJ1-2
V gene: TRBV28
CDR3 DNA: TGTGCCAGCAGTTTAATCGGACAGAACTATGGCTACACCTTC
CDR3 protein: CASSLIGQNYGYTF

D gene: -
clone size: -
J gene: TRBJ2-3
V gene: TRBV5-6
CDR3 DNA: TGTGCCAGCAGCTGGAGGGACGGAGACACAGATACGCAGTATTTT
CDR3 protein: CASSWRDGDTDTQYF

D gene: TRBD1
clone size: -
J gene: TRBJ2-7
V gene: TRBV6-5
CDR3 DNA: TGTGCCAGCAGTTCAGGGGGCTACGACTACGAGCAGTACTTC
CDR3 protein: CASSSGGYDYEQYF

D gene: TRBD1
clone size: few
J gene: TRBJ1-3
V gene: TRBV19
CDR3 DNA: TGTGCCAGTAGTATAGATCAACGGGACAGAGTTCCAAACACCATATATTTT
CDR3 protein: CASSIDQRDRVPNTIYF

D gene: TRBD1
clone size: large
J gene: TRBJ2-7
V gene: TRBV4-3
CDR3 DNA: TGCGCCAGCAGCCAAACAGGGGGCGCCTACGAGCAGTACTTC
CDR3 protein: CASSQTGGAYEQYF

D gene: -
clone size: few
J gene: TRBJ1-6
V gene: TRBV6-5
CDR3 DNA: TGTGCCAGCAGTTATCAGGGCCCGAATTCACCCCTCCACTTT
CDR3 protein: CASSYQGPNSPLHF

D gene: -
clone size: few
J gene: TRBJ2-1
V gene: TRBV19
CDR3 DNA: TGTGCCAGTAGCCTTCCGGCCAGGGATCCCTACAATGAGCAGTTCTTC
CDR3 protein: CASSLPARDPYNEQFF

D gene: TRBD1
clone size: -
J gene: TRBJ2-2
V gene: TRBV7-2
CDR3 DNA: TGTGCCAGCAGCCCGTGGCAGGGGGCGACCGGGGAGCTGTTTTTT
CDR3 protein: CASSPWQGATGELFF

D gene: TRBD1
clone size: medium-sized
J gene: TRBJ2-7
V gene: TRBV4-3
CDR3 DNA: TGCGCCAGCAGCCAAGTACAGGGGCTCTACGAGCAGTACTTC
CDR3 protein: CASSQVQGLYEQYF

D gene: TRBD1
clone size: -
J gene: TRBJ2-7
V gene: TRBV7-2
CDR3 DNA: TGTGCCAGCAGCTCAACCGGGACAGGGGTGCGGCAGTACTTC
CDR3 protein: CASSSTGTGVRQYF

D gene: -
clone size: -
J gene: TRBJ2-4
V gene: TRBV15
CDR3 DNA: TGTGCCACCAGCGAGGCCAGAAACATTCAGTACTTC
CDR3 protein: CATSEARNIQYF

D gene: -
clone size: -
J gene: TRBJ2-7
V gene: TRBV4-3
CDR3 DNA: TGCGCCAGCAGCCAAGAGAACAGGGATGGAGGCCACGAGCAGTACTTC
CDR3 protein: CASSQENRDGGHEQYF

D gene: TRBD2
clone size: -
J gene: TRBJ2-1
V gene: TRBV7-6
CDR3 DNA: TGTGCCAGCAGCTTAGGTCGGACTAGCGGGGGGCTTCGGGACAATGAGCAGTTCTTC
CDR3 protein: CASSLGRTSGGLRDNEQFF

D gene: -
clone size: few
J gene: TRBJ2-2
V gene: TRBV27
CDR3 DNA: TGTGCCAGCAGTTTATATTTCGACGACCCAGGGGACAAAAACACCGGGGAGCTGTTTTTT
CDR3 protein: CASSLYFDDPGDKNTGELFF